The 25 T cell receptor beta chains presented below share a single source sample, sequenced in a study of blood T cell repertoires in COVID-19. Assay: immunoSEQ multiplex PCR; the TCRdb copy retains only in-frame clones and omits some. The data contain 350,000 or so clones, 89% of them singletons. The sequencing sample was made of peripheral blood. The source is a woman in her sixties with COVID-19, enrolled during active disease.

The chain couples TRBV11-2 to TRBJ1-5, with TRBD1 matching 7 bases. The CDR3 loop spans 13 amino acids. J lost 7 bases, V lost 5 bases, and 5 bases had no gene match. The germline CDR1 and CDR2 sequences are SGHAT and FQNNGV. CDR3 loop: CASSKGARQPQHF. The CDR3 nucleotides read TGTGCCAGCAGCAAGGGGGCTCGGCAGCCCCAGCATTTT. The full variable domain, rest sourced from reference TRBV11-2 and TRBJ1-5, is EAGVAQSPRYKIIEKRQSVAFWCNPISGHATLYWYQQILGQGPKLLIQFQNNGVVDDSQLPKDRFSAERLKGVDSTLKIQPAKLEDSAVYLCASSKGARQPQHFGDGTRLSIL.

V and J are TRBV7-6 and TRBJ2-7; D might be TRBD1 (6 bases). There are 15 residues in the CDR3. Trimming shortened V by 2 bases and J by 1 base, and 12 bases separated the two germline ends. Germline CDR1 is SGHVS and CDR2 is FNYEAQ. The CDR3 is CASSLQGQASYEQYF. CDR3 sequence (DNA): TGTGCCAGCAGCTTACAGGGGCAGGCTTCCTACGAGCAGTACTTC. Looking up the rest from reference TRBV7-6 and TRBJ2-7 gives the full variable domain: GAGVSQSPRYKVTKRGQDVALRCDPISGHVSLYWYRQALGQGPEFLTYFNYEAQQDKSGLPNDRFSAERPEGSISTLTIQRTEQRDSAMYRCASSLQGQASYEQYFGPGTRLTVT.

V gene TRBV3-1 (or the pseudogene TRBV3-2) combines with J gene TRBJ2-3, with D maybe TRBD2 (7 bases). The CDR3 has 15 residues. With 4 bases removed from V and 12 bases from J, the gap between germline ends came to 23 bases. Germline V lookup: CDR1 LGHDT, CDR2 YNNKEL (reference sequence). CDR3 residues: CASSLSLGGAPAQYF. The CDR3 region has the DNA TGTGCCAGCAGCCTCTCCTTGGGGGGGGCTCCTGCTCAGTATTTT.

J is TRBJ2-2 and V is TRBV5-1; the match to TRBD2 covers 9 bases. This CDR3 has 17 amino acids. The V gene end was trimmed by 1 base and the J gene end by 2 bases; junction bases not matched to a gene: 6. CDR1 is SGHRS, CDR2 YFSETQ, per germline. The CDR3: CASSLSALAGNTGELFF. The CDR3 region has the DNA TGCGCCAGCAGCTTGAGCGCACTAGCGGGCAACACCGGGGAGCTGTTTTTT.

This clone was counted between two and nine times. The rearrangement joins TRBV7-8 to TRBJ1-2; 9 nucleotides align to TRBD1. There are 14 residues in the CDR3. The germline V gene encodes CDR1 SGHVS and CDR2 FQNEAQ. Trimming at V came to 4 bases and at J to 5 bases, leaving 5 bases not matched to a gene. This chain's CDR3 is CASSSSTGGYGYTF. CDR3 nucleotide sequence: TGTGCCAGCAGCTCCTCGACAGGGGGGTATGGCTACACCTTC.

The chain recombines TRBV7-9 with TRBJ2-7, with 14 nucleotides matching TRBD2. CDR1 is SEHNR and CDR2 is FQNEAQ in the germline V gene (reference sequence). This CDR3 comprises 15 residues. J gave up 3 bases and V 5 bases, and 3 bases lay outside the gene matches. The CDR3 DNA is TGTGCCAGCAGCAGGACTAGCGGGGGGAACTACGAGCAGTACTTC. This codes for CASSRTSGGNYEQYF.

V usage is TRBV6-1 and J usage is TRBJ2-5; D ambiguous. The CDR3 is made up of 12 amino acids. Trimming removed 2 bases at V and 7 bases at J, with 8 bases between. Looked up from germline, CDR1 is MNHNS and CDR2 is SASEGT. For the CDR3, the DNA is TGTGCCAGCAGTGAACCGGTCCCGACCCAGTACTTC. Its protein is CASSEPVPTQYF.

The chain uses TRBV11-2 and TRBJ1-3; TRBD1 matches at 7 bases. Germline CDR1 SGHAT, CDR2 FQNNGV. This CDR3 has 17 residues. J gave up 0 bases and V 3 bases, and 8 bases lay outside the gene matches. The CDR3 sequence: CASSFVQGPSSGNTIYF. The CDR3 coding sequence is TGTGCCAGCAGCTTCGTACAGGGGCCTAGCTCTGGAAACACCATATATTTT.

The chain uses TRBV2 and TRBJ2-2, with a tentative D call TRBD1 (6 bases). This CDR3 spans 15 amino acids. Trimming stripped 6 bases from V and 5 bases from J, with 16 bases between. The germline CDR1 and CDR2 sequences are SNHLY and FYNNEI. CDR3 sequence: CASRQQGVGTGELFF. The CDR3 bases are TGTGCCAGCAGGCAACAGGGAGTGGGGACCGGGGAGCTGTTTTTT. The variable domain in full, with the rest retrieved from reference TRBV2 and TRBJ2-2, is EPEVTQTPSHQVTQMGQEVILRCVPISNHLYFYWYRQILGQKVEFLVSFYNNEISEKSEIFDDQFSVERPDGSNFTLKIRSTKLEDSAMYFCASRQQGVGTGELFFGEGSRLTVL.

The CDR3 DNA reads as TGTGCCAGCAGCTTGGGCTTAGCGGGGGCCTCCACAGATACGCAGTATTTT. Its translation: CASSLGLAGASTDTQYF. The rearrangement joins TRBV5-8 to TRBJ2-3; 9 nucleotides line up with TRBD2. This CDR3 is built from 17 residues. V shed 0 bases and J 2 bases; nucleotides not matched to a gene: 7. Germline CDR1 is SGHTS and CDR2 is YDEGEE.

This chain connects TRBV2 to TRBJ1-1; tentative D call: TRBD1 (6 bases). The CDR3 runs 13 residues. CDR1 is SNHLY and CDR2 is FYNNEI in the germline V gene. Trimming stripped 6 bases from V and 8 bases from J, with 16 bases between. The DNA for the CDR3 is TGTGCCAGCAGCGAGACAGGATCCCGGGAAGCTTTCTTT. It encodes CASSETGSREAFF.

The chain links TRBV6-5 to TRBJ1-4; D is ambiguous. Germline V gene sequence: CDR1 MNHEY, CDR2 SVGAGI. The CDR3 extends over 16 amino acids. V lost 0 bases and J 7 bases, leaving 15 bases between the germline ends. In DNA form, the CDR3 reads TGTGCCAGCAGTTACTCGACCGGGGAAGGATTTGAAAAACTGTTTTTT. Residues: CASSYSTGEGFEKLFF.

This clone was counted once. The rearrangement links TRBV4-1 to TRBJ1-1, with D uncertain. The germline V gene encodes CDR1 MGHRA and CDR2 YSYEKL. The V and J ends lost 0 bases and 0 bases respectively, with 8 bases between them. The CDR3 runs to 15 residues. The chain's CDR3 is CASSQDGGMNTEAFF. CDR3 nucleotides: TGCGCCAGCAGCCAAGATGGAGGGATGAACACTGAAGCTTTCTTT.

This chain connects TRBV12-5 to TRBJ2-3; 9 positions match TRBD1. Germline V gives CDR1 LGHNT, CDR2 FRNRAP. CDR3 size: 15 residues. V shed 4 bases and J 0 bases; nucleotides not matched to a gene: 2. DNA for the CDR3: TGTGCTAGTGGTTCTGGGACAGGGAGCACAGATACGCAGTATTTT. Protein product: CASGSGTGSTDTQYF.

This clone showed up just a few times. The V gene is TRBV4-1, the J gene TRBJ1-3; the D gene is possibly TRBD1 (5 bases). The CDR3 loop spans 17 amino acids. V was shortened by 1 base and J by 4 bases, with 17 bases between the two germline ends. Germline lookup yields CDR1 MGHRA and CDR2 YSYEKL. In DNA form, the CDR3 reads TGCGCCAGCAGCCAAGTCAAAGCAGGGTTTGGCGGAAACACCATATATTTT. As protein: CASSQVKAGFGGNTIYF.

The rearrangement joins TRBV27 to TRBJ1-1; 7 bases map to TRBD1. CDR3 length equals 15 residues. Germline V CDR1 and CDR2: MNHEY, SMNVEV (reference sequence). The junction had 4 bases not matched to a gene; V was cut back by 2 bases and J by 1 base. The CDR3 here is CASSLGQGGNTEAFF. DNA of the CDR3: TGTGCCAGCAGTTTAGGGCAGGGGGGGAACACTGAAGCTTTCTTT.

J is TRBJ1-3 and V is TRBV5-1; TRBD1 agrees at 9 bases. V gave up 3 bases and J gave up 2 bases; unmatched junction bases: 6. The V gene's germline CDR1 is SGHRS and CDR2 YFSETQ. The CDR3 sequence is 16 residues long. CDR3: CASSSGQGKAGNTIYF. As DNA, the CDR3 is TGCGCCAGCAGCTCAGGACAGGGGAAAGCTGGAAACACCATATATTTT.

The rearrangement links TRBV6-6 to TRBJ1-4, with TRBD1 matching over 9 bases. J lost 1 base, V lost 5 bases, and 5 bases had no gene match. This CDR3 region has 16 residues. Germline V lookup: CDR1 MNHNY, CDR2 SVGAGI (reference sequence). CDR3 bases: TGTGCCAGCAGTCGACAGGGGGGAAAAACTAATGAAAAACTGTTTTTT. This encodes CASSRQGGKTNEKLFF.

This chain uses TRBV6-5 with TRBJ2-2; D possibly corresponds to TRBD2 (5 bases). This CDR3 has 14 residues. V lost 6 bases to trimming and J lost 6 bases, with 14 bases between them. Germline CDR1 and CDR2: MNHEY and SVGAGI. The CDR3 protein is CASREMFGAGELFF. The CDR3 nucleotides are TGTGCCAGCAGGGAGATGTTCGGGGCCGGGGAGCTGTTTTTT.

This chain connects TRBV19 to TRBJ1-1; D not certain. V lost 1 base and J 6 bases, leaving 12 bases between the germline ends. CDR1 LNHDA and CDR2 SQIVND come from the germline V gene (reference sequence). This CDR3 contains 14 residues. CDR3 nucleotide sequence: TGTGCCAGTAGTATAGTAGGCGGTAGCCCTGAAGCTTTCTTT. Translating it yields CASSIVGGSPEAFF.

The chain recombines TRBV6-6 with TRBJ2-7; a possible D gene is TRBD1 (6 bases). V was trimmed by 4 bases and J by 4 bases, leaving 8 bases between them. The CDR3 extends over 12 amino acids. Germline V gives CDR1 MNHNY, CDR2 SVGAGI (reference sequence). CDR3: CASSSGVYEQYF. CDR3 sequence (DNA): TGTGCCAGCAGTTCAGGGGTGTACGAGCAGTACTTC.

The J gene is TRBJ2-3, the V gene TRBV28; D uncertain. Germline values: CDR1 MDHEN, CDR2 SYDVKM. This CDR3 is 13 amino acids long. The ends were cut back, 5 bases at V and 5 bases at J, with 11 bases in the middle. The CDR3 is CASSLPSVDTQYF. In nucleotides, the CDR3 is TGTGCCAGCAGTCTCCCCTCGGTAGATACGCAGTATTTT.

There are a few counts of this clone. The chain combines TRBV2 with TRBJ2-3; D is perhaps TRBD2 (6 bases). From germline, CDR1 is SNHLY and CDR2 FYNNEI. There are 14 residues in the CDR3. Deletions cut 4 bases from V and 2 bases from J, with 10 bases between. The CDR3: CASSVEGLTDTQYF. The CDR3 DNA is TGTGCCAGCAGTGTCGAGGGACTCACAGATACGCAGTATTTT.

Points on this clone: At one of its ends the junction is not consistent with the germline gene, which may arise from a read error. The rearrangement joins TRBV5-6 to TRBJ1-1; possibly TRBD1 for D (5 bases). Per germline, CDR1 SGHDT and CDR2 YYEEEE. The CDR3 runs to 18 residues. The CDR3 nucleotides are TGTGCCAGCAGGTTGGTAAGGTGGGGCCTCATTATGAACACTGAAGCTTTCTTT. Protein sequence: CASRLVRWGLIMNTEAFF.

The rearrangement uses TRBV28 and TRBJ2-4; a possible D gene is TRBD1 (6 bases). This CDR3 has 15 amino acids. Trimming took off 4 bases at V and 0 bases at J, with 10 bases between the two ends. The germline V gene has CDR1 MDHEN and CDR2 SYDVKM. The CDR3 nucleotides read TGTGCCAGCAGTTGGGACATGCTAGCCAAAAACATTCAGTACTTC. Protein product: CASSWDMLAKNIQYF. Full variable domain (remainder filled in from reference TRBV28 and TRBJ2-4): DVKVTQSSRYLVKRTGEKVFLECVQDMDHENMFWYRQDPGLGLRLIYFSYDVKMKEKGDIPEGYSVSREKKERFSLILESASTNQTSMYLCASSWDMLAKNIQYFGAGTRLSVL.